These 16 T cell receptor beta chains came from one sample sequenced in a study of graft-versus-host responses after intestinal transplantation (dated by TCRdb to 2020 to 2022). Library method: the immunoSEQ multiplex PCR assay. Entries here come from immuneACCESS through TCRdb and include only in-frame sequences with V and J called. Some clones fail to appear in such tables; in the studies checked, an unresolved V gene covers under half of the shortfall, and the cause of the remainder is unknown. The sample includes approximately 99,000 clones, with less than 95% observed a single time. Clones ranked in the top ten supply around 0.067% of the sample. According to the study, the label for this sample's time point signals: cells obtained before transplantation from donor or recipient. No antigen is known for these receptors. Sample: unstimulated CD8+ T cells sorted from spleen or lymph node cells, taken before transplant. All receptors derive from a human donor who was the organ donor for an intestinal transplant.

The chain couples TRBV4-1 to TRBJ2-7, with D perhaps TRBD1 (5 bases). Trimming stripped 0 bases from V and 2 bases from J, with 11 bases between. The CDR3 is 15 amino acids. CDR1 is MGHRA and CDR2 is YSYEKL in the germline V gene. The CDR3 sequence: CASSQEPTATYEQYF. CDR3 coding DNA: TGCGCCAGCAGCCAAGAGCCGACAGCTACCTACGAGCAGTACTTC.

V gene TRBV5-1 combines with J gene TRBJ2-2; weak D call: TRBD2 (5 bases). Germline lookup yields CDR1 SGHRS and CDR2 YFSETQ. The CDR3 is 16 amino acids. The V end was cut by 5 bases, the J end by 4 bases, with 18 bases between. The CDR3 coding sequence is TGCGCCAGCAGTCTACCTCGGGAAGATATCACCGGGGAGCTGTTTTTT. Protein product: CASSLPREDITGELFF.

The V and J genes are TRBV7-9 and TRBJ2-1, with 9 positions matching TRBD2. This CDR3 contains 15 residues. CDR1 is SEHNR and CDR2 is FQNEAQ in the germline V gene (reference sequence). V was clipped by 4 bases and J by 14 bases; unmatched bases: 15. This CDR3 reads CASSSSKGLASDEFF. The CDR3 bases are TGTGCCAGCAGCTCCTCCAAGGGACTAGCTTCGGACGAGTTCTTC.

The J gene is TRBJ2-5, the V gene TRBV19, with D perhaps TRBD1 (6 bases). This CDR3 contains 18 residues. V lost 1 base to trimming and J lost 2 bases, with 20 bases between them. CDR1 and CDR2 from the germline V gene are LNHDA and SQIVND (reference sequence). The CDR3: CASSIVLRGQGRQETQYF. The CDR3 DNA is TGTGCCAGTAGTATAGTTTTGCGCGGGCAGGGGCGGCAAGAGACCCAGTACTTC.

The J gene is TRBJ2-3, the V gene TRBV6-4; the match to TRBD2 covers 11 bases. The CDR3 covers 14 residues. CDR1 is MRHNA, CDR2 SNTAGT, per germline. Germline trimming cut 4 bases from V and 4 bases from J; bases unmatched to any gene: 1. The CDR3 protein is CASSGLAGSDTQYF. The DNA of the CDR3 is TGTGCCAGCAGTGGACTAGCGGGGTCAGATACGCAGTATTTT.

The genes are TRBV5-1 and TRBJ2-7, with a tentative D call TRBD2 (5 bases). In germline, CDR1 is SGHRS, CDR2 YFSETQ. V lost 0 bases and J 6 bases, leaving 16 bases between the germline ends. The CDR3 extends over 15 amino acids. CDR3 sequence: CASSLVLFGEGEQYF. The CDR3 region has the DNA TGCGCCAGCAGCTTGGTATTATTCGGCGAGGGCGAGCAGTACTTC.

The chain's CDR3 is CASSHGFGGGTEAFF. CDR3 sequence (DNA): TGTGCCAGCAGCCATGGGTTTGGGGGGGGGACTGAAGCTTTCTTT. This sequence joins TRBV14 and TRBJ1-1; D is possibly TRBD1 (5 bases). The CDR3 contains 15 residues. V dropped 3 bases and J dropped 5 bases, with 16 bases sitting between them. CDR1 is SGHDN, CDR2 FVKESK, per germline. Supplemented by reference TRBV14 and TRBJ1-1, the full variable domain reads EAGVTQFPSHSVIEKGQTVTLRCDPISGHDNLYWYRRVMGKEIKFLLHFVKESKQDESGMPNNRFLAERTGGTYSTLKVQPAELEDSGVYFCASSHGFGGGTEAFFGQGTRLTVV.

The J gene is TRBJ2-3, the V gene TRBV4-1, with D perhaps TRBD1 (5 bases). Germline CDR1 is MGHRA and CDR2 is YSYEKL. V was pared by 1 base and J by 9 bases, with 5 bases between. CDR3 size: 11 residues. The CDR3 bases are TGCGCCAGCAGCCAAGGGACAACGCAGTATTTT. Translation: CASSQGTTQYF.

This chain joins TRBV5-1 and TRBJ1-1; no definite D call. V was shortened by 6 bases and J by 2 bases, with 11 bases between the two germline ends. The CDR3 runs to 13 residues. CDR1 and CDR2 (germline): SGHRS, YFSETQ. The CDR3 nucleotides read TGCGCCAGCAATAGGGAGCGAAACACTGAAGCTTTCTTT. Protein sequence: CASNRERNTEAFF.

The CDR3 DNA sequence: TGTGCTAGTGGTTTTGGACAGCCAATAACTAGCACAGATACGCAGTATTTT. Its translation: CASGFGQPITSTDTQYF. The genes are TRBV12-5 and TRBJ2-3, with TRBD1 as a possible D gene (6 bases). The CDR3 consists of 17 residues. The V end was cut by 3 bases, the J end by 0 bases, with 16 bases between. The germline V gene has CDR1 LGHNT and CDR2 FRNRAP.

This chain links TRBV7-2 with TRBJ2-3, with 7 bases fitting TRBD2. Looked up from germline, CDR1 is SGHTA and CDR2 is FQGNSA. J lost 10 bases, V lost 6 bases, and 7 bases had no gene match. This CDR3 contains 12 residues. The CDR3, as DNA: TGTGCCAGCAGTAGAGCGGGACCCGCGCAGTATTTT. This sequence encodes CASSRAGPAQYF. Together with reference TRBV7-2 and TRBJ2-3, the CDR3 gives the full variable domain: GAGVSQSPSNKVTEKGKDVELRCDPISGHTALYWYRQSLGQGLEFLIYFQGNSAPDKSGLPSDRFSAERTGGSVSTLTIQRTQQEDSAVYLCASSRAGPAQYFGPGTRLTVL.

The rearrangement uses TRBV4-1 and TRBJ1-2; TRBD1 matches 11 bases. The germline CDR1 and CDR2 sequences are MGHRA and YSYEKL. The CDR3 covers 17 residues. V was clipped by 3 bases and J by 4 bases; unmatched bases: 10. The CDR3 sequence is CASSHEQRTGGAYGYTF. The DNA for the CDR3 is TGCGCCAGCAGCCATGAACAGAGGACAGGGGGCGCCTATGGCTACACCTTC.

The rearrangement uses TRBV11-2 and TRBJ2-3, with 15 bases fitting TRBD2. Germline V gene sequence: CDR1 SGHAT, CDR2 FQNNGV. Losses at the gene ends were 5 bases for V and 4 bases for J; bases not matched to a gene: 10. This CDR3 has 18 residues. For the CDR3, the DNA is TGTGCCAGCAGCCTTCCCGGACTAGCGGGAGGGCGGGCAGATACGCAGTATTTT. Amino acids: CASSLPGLAGGRADTQYF.

This rearrangement joins TRBV10-1 to TRBJ1-1; 7 nucleotides agree with TRBD1. Germline CDR1 and CDR2: WNHNN and SYGVQD (reference sequence). The trim removed 5 bases at V and 2 bases at J, leaving 5 bases unmatched. The length of the CDR3 is 14 residues. The CDR3 loop is CASSTGTVNTEAFF. In DNA, the CDR3 is TGCGCCAGCAGTACCGGGACAGTTAACACTGAAGCTTTCTTT.

The V gene is TRBV15, the J gene TRBJ1-2, with D maybe TRBD1 (6 bases). CDR3 size: 15 residues. With 1 base removed from V and 5 bases from J, the gap between germline ends came to 14 bases. The germline V gene has CDR1 LNHNV and CDR2 YYDKDF (reference sequence). CDR3 bases: TGTGCCACCAGCAGAGGAGCAGGGGCGGAATATGGCTACACCTTC. Protein: CATSRGAGAEYGYTF.

The rearrangement joins TRBV4-1 to TRBJ2-7; TRBD2 might be the D (5 bases). This CDR3 contains 14 residues. The V gene lost 4 bases and the J gene lost 1 base, with 11 bases spanning the gap. Per the germline V gene, CDR1 is MGHRA and CDR2 is YSYEKL. The chain's CDR3 is CASSRGGESYEQYF. In nucleotides, the CDR3 is TGCGCCAGCAGCCGAGGAGGCGAGTCCTACGAGCAGTACTTC.